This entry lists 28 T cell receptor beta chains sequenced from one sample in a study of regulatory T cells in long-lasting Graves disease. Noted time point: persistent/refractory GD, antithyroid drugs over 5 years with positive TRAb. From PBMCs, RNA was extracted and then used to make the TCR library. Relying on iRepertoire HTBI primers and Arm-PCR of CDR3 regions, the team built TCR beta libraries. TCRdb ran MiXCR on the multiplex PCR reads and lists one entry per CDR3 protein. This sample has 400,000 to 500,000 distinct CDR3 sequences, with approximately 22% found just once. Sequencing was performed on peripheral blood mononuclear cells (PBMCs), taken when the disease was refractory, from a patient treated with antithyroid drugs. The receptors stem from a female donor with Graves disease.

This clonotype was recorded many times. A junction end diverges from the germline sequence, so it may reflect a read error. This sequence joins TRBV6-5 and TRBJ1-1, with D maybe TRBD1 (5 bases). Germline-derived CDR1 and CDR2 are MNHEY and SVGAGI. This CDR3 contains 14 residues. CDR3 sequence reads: CASSYHRTNTETFF. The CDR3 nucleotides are TGTGCCAGCAGTTATCACAGGACCAACACTGAAACTTTCTTT.

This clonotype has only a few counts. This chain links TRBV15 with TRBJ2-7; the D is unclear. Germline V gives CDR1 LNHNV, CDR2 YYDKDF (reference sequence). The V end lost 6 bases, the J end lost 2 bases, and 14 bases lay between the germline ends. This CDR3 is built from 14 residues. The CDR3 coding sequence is TGTGCCACCAGTTCTGAGTGGCTCCCCTACGAGCAGTACTTC. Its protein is CATSSEWLPYEQYF.

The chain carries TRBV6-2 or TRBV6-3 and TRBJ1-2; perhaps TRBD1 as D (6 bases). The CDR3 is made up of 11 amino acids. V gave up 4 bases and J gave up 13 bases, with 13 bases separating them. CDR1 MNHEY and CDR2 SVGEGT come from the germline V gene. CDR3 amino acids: CASSFGQPVTF. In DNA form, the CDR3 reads TGTGCCAGCAGTTTCGGACAGCCGGTCACCTTC.

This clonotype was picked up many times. The CDR3 reads CARTVNQPQHF. CDR3 coding DNA: TGTGCGCGGACAGTCAATCAGCCCCAGCATTTT. The V gene is TRBV7-9, the J gene TRBJ1-5, with a possible D match to TRBD1 (6 bases). The CDR3 consists of 11 residues. CDR1 SEHNR and CDR2 FQNEAQ come from the germline V gene (reference sequence).

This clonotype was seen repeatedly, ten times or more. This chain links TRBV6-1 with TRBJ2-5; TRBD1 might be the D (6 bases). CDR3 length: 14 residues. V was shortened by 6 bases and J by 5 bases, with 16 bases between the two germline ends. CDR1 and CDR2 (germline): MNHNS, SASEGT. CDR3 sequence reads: CASSPHRRGETQYF. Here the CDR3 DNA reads TGTGCCAGCAGCCCCCACAGAAGGGGGGAGACCCAGTACTTC.

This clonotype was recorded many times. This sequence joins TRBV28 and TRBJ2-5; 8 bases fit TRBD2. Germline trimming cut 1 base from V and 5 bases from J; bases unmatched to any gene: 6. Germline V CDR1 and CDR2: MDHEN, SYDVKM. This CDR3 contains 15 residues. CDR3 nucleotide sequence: TGTGCCAGCAGTTTATCGGGGGGGGGTACGGAGACCCAGTACTTC. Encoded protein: CASSLSGGGTETQYF. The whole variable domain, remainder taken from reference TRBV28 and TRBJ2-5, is DVKVTQSSRYLVKRTGEKVFLECVQDMDHENMFWYRQDPGLGLRLIYFSYDVKMKEKGDIPEGYSVSREKKERFSLILESASTNQTSMYLCASSLSGGGTETQYFGPGTRLLVL.

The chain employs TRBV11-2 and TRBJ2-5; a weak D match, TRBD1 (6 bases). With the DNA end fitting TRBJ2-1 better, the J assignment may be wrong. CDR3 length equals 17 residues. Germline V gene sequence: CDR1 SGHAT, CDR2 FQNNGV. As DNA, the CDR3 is TGTGCCAGCAGCTTAGAGAACCCAAGACAGGTGGCGGATGAGCAGTTCTTC. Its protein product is CASSLENPRQVADEQFF.

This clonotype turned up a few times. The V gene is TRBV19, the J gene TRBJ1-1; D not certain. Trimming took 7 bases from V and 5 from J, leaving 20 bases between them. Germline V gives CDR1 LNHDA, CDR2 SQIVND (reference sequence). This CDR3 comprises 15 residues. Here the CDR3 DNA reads TGTGCCAGTACAGAGGGAGCACCCTTGGGGACTGAAGCTTTCTTT. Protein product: CASTEGAPLGTEAFF.

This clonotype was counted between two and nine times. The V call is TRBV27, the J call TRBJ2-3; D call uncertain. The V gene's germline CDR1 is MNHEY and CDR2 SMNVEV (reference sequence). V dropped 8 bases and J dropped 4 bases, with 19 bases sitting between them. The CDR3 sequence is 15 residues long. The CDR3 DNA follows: TGTGCCAGCGGACCTGGGGATGCCGTCTCAGATACGCAGTATTTT. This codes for CASGPGDAVSDTQYF.

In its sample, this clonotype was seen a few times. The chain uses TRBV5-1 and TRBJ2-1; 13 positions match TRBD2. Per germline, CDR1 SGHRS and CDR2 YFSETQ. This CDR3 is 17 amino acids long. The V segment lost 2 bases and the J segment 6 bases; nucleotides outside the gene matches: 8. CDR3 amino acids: CASSLRLAGGPFNEQFF. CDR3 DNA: TGCGCCAGCAGCTTAAGACTAGCGGGAGGACCATTCAATGAGCAGTTCTTC.

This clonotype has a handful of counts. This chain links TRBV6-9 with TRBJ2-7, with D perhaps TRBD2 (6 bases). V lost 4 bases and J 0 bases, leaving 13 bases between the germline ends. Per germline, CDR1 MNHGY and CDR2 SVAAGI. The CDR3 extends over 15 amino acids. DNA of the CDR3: TGTGCCAGCAGTTCCCGGGCGGGACCCTCCTACGAGCAGTACTTC. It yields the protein CASSSRAGPSYEQYF.

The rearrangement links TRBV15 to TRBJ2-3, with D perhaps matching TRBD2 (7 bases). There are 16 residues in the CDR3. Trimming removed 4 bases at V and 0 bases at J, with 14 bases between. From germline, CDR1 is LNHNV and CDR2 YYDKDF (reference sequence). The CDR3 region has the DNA TGTGCCACCAGCATCCTAGGGGGGGGAAGCACAGATACGCAGTATTTT. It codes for CATSILGGGSTDTQYF.

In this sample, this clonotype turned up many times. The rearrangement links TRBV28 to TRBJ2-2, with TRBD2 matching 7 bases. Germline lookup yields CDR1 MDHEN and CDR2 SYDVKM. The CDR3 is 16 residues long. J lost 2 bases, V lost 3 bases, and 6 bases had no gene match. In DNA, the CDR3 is TGTGCCAGCAGTTTGGAAGTAGCGGGTAACACCGGGGAGCTGTTTTTT. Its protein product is CASSLEVAGNTGELFF.

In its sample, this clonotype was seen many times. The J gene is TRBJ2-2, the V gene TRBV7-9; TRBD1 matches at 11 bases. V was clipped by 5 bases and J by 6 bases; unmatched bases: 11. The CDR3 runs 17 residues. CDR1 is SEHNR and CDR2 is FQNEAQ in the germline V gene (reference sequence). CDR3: CASSGRDRGVKPGELFF. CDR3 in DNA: TGTGCCAGCAGCGGACGGGACAGGGGGGTTAAGCCCGGGGAGCTGTTTTTT.

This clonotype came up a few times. The CDR3 sequence: CATSSSGYDYEQYF. The CDR3 DNA reads as TGTGCCACCAGCAGCTCAGGATACGACTACGAGCAGTACTTC. J is TRBJ2-7 and V is TRBV15; D ambiguous. Germline V CDR1 and CDR2: LNHNV, YYDKDF (reference sequence). The CDR3 has 14 residues. With 3 bases removed from V and 3 bases from J, the gap between germline ends came to 12 bases. The whole variable domain, filled in from reference TRBV15 and TRBJ2-7, reads DAMVIQNPRYQVTQFGKPVTLSCSQTLNHNVMYWYQQKSSQAPKLLFHYYDKDFNNEADTPDNFQSRRPNTSFCFLDIRSPGLGDTAMYLCATSSSGYDYEQYFGPGTRLTVT.

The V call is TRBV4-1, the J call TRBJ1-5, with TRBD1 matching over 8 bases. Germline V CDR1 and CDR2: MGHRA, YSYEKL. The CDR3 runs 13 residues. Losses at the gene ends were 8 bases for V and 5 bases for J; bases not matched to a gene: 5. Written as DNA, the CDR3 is TGCGCCAGCTCGGGACAGGAGCATCAGCCCCAGCATTTT. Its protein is CASSGQEHQPQHF.

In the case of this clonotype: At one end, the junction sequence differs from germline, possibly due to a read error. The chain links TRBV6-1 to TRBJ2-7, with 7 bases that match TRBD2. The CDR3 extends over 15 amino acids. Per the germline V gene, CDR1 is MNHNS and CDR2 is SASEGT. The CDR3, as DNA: TGTGCCAGCAGTCGGACTAGTCTACCGACTTACGAGCGGTACTTC. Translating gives CASSRTSLPTYERYF.

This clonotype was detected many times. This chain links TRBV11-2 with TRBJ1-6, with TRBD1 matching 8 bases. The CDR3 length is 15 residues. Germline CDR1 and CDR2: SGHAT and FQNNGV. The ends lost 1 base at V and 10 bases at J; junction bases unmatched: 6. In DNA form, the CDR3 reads TGTGCCAGCAGCTTAGGGACAGGGCAACACTCACCCCTCCACTTT. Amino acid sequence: CASSLGTGQHSPLHF.

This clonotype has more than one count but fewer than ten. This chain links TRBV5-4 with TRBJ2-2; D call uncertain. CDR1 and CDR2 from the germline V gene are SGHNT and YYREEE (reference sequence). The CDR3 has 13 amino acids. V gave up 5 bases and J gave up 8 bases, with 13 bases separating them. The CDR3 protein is CASRILPEGELFF. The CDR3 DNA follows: TGTGCCAGCAGAATTCTACCCGAAGGGGAGCTGTTTTTT.

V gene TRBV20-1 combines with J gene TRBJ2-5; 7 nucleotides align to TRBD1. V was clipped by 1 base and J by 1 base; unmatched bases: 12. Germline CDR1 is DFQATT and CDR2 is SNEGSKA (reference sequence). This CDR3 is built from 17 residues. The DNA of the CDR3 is TGCAGTGCTAGAGTTGGGACAGCCCGAAGGTTCCAAGAGACCCAGTACTTC. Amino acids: CSARVGTARRFQETQYF.

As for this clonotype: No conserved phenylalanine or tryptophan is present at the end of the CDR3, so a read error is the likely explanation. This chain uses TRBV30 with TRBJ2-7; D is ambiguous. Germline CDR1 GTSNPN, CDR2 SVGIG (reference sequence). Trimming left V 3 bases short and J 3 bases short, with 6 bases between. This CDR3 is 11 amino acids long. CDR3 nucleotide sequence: TGTGCCTGGAGAGAATACTACGAGCAGTACCTC. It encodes CAWREYYEQYL.

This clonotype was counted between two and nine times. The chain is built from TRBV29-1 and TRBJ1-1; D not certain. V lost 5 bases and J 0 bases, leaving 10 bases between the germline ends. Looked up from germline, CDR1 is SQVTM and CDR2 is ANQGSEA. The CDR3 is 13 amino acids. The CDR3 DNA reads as TGCAGCGTTAAATTGGTGATGAACACTGAAGCTTTCTTT. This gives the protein CSVKLVMNTEAFF.

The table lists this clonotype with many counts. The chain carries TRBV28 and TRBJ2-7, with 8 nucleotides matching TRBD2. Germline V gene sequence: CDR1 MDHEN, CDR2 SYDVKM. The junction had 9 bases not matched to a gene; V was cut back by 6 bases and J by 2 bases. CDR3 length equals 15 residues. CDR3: CASRVLAAGAYEQYF. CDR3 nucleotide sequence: TGTGCCAGCAGGGTCCTGGCAGCGGGAGCCTACGAGCAGTACTTC.

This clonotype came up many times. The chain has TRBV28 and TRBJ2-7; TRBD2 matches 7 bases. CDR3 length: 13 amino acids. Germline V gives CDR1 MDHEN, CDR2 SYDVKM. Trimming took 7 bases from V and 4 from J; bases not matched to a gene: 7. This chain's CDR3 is CASKGGSRYEQYF. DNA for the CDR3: TGTGCCAGCAAGGGCGGGAGTCGGTACGAGCAGTACTTC.

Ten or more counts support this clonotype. In nucleotides, the CDR3 is TGTGCCAGCAGTGGGGGGCGCGGCTTCCAAGAGACCCAGTACTTC. Translating it yields CASSGGRGFQETQYF. This chain joins TRBV9 and TRBJ2-5, with D possibly being TRBD1 or TRBD2 (6 bases each). The CDR3 covers 15 residues. The germline V and J ends were trimmed by 5 bases and 1 base, with 15 bases remaining between them. Germline assignment: CDR1 SGDLS and CDR2 YYNGEE.

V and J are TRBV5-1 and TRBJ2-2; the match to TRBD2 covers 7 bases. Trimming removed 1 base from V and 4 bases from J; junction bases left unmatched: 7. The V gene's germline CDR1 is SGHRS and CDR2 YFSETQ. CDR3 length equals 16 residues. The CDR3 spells CASSLMGGPITGELFF. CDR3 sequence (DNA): TGCGCCAGCAGCTTGATGGGAGGGCCGATCACCGGGGAGCTGTTTTTT.

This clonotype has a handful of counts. Written as DNA, the CDR3 is TGTGCCAGCAGTGATATTAGAGATACGCAGTATTTT. Translation gives CASSDIRDTQYF. The rearrangement uses TRBV2 and TRBJ2-3; D unclear. CDR1 and CDR2 from the germline V gene are SNHLY and FYNNEI. This CDR3 is built from 12 residues. V lost 3 bases and J lost 5, with 6 bases in between.

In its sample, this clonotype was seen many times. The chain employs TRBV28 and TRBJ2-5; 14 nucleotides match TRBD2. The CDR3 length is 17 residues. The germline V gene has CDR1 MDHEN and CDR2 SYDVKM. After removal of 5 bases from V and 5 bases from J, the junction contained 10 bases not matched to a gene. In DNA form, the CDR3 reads TGTGCCAGCAGTCCATCCGGACTAGCGGGAGGAGTGGAGACCCAGTACTTC. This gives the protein CASSPSGLAGGVETQYF.